This T cell receptor beta chain was sequenced during a study of T cells expressing NK-cell markers (dated by TCRdb to about 2020). The study in broad terms: Fewer than ten donors provided sorted CD3+CD56+NKG2C+, CD3+CD56+NKG2C- and CD3+CD56-NKG2C+ T-cell subsets, whose TCR beta-chain repertoires were profiled. Among the eight sequenced donors, seven were HCMV-seropositive and one was HCMV-seronegative. Randomly selected healthy volunteers, three men and five women, were used as the eight sequenced donors. Libraries were sequenced as 2 x 150 bp reads on Illumina HiSeq 2000/2500, MiSeq or NextSeq.

Paper-wide results and their limitations: Those dominant clonotypes were again the most abundant among CD3+CD56-NKG2C+ cells in four donors, at about 25-60.1%. Whether the expanded NKG2C-expressing T cell clones were specific for HCMV antigens was left unclear. In six donors, the dominant CD3+CD56+NKG2C+ clonotypes were among the top 10 CD8+ clonotypes and accounted for about 1.0-7.5% of CD8+ T cells.

The germline V gene sets CDR1 to LGHNA and CDR2 to YNFKEQ. The CDR3 spans 15 residues, from the cysteine through the phenylalanine. The DNA sequence is not available. Sequenced on an Illumina HiSeq 2000. 5'RACE template switching, by which a universal primer site and unique molecular identifiers were added, was used to make TCR beta cDNA libraries. cDNA synthesis was primed from the TCR beta constant segment and was followed by two successive PCR amplification steps. The authors' pipeline ran thus. MIGEC was used to demultiplex reads and group reads by UMI, and MiTCR was used to assemble and quantify clonotypes. Only TCR cDNA sequences supported by at least two reads were kept to exclude erroneous sequences. The tcR package was used for downstream repertoire analysis, and clonotypes were matched across fractions by CDR3 nucleotide sequence plus V segment. VDJmatch was used to annotate antigen specificity against VDJdb, with one amino acid substitution in CDR3 permitted. Based on TCRdb reprocessing of the reads, there is one entry per CDR3 protein sequence, and DNA is missing. These V and J calls rely on TCRdb rather than the paper's analysis. This sample's records show 350,000 to 400,000 distinct CDR3 sequences. The biggest ten clones account for about 10% of the sample.

To determine HCMV serostatus, a commercial ELISA kit was used to detect HCMV-specific IgG in serum. Ficoll density gradient centrifugation was used to isolate peripheral blood mononuclear cells from blood. Regarding this clonotype: It lacks a known antigen.

The receptor was isolated from a woman between 50 and 59 years old in good health. Donor details come from another sample of the same person, matched by shared clones. Specimen: blood T cells: a sorted CD56 or NKG2C T cell subset, CD4+ or CD8+ T cells, or bulk PBMC T cells (not recorded which). The rearrangement joined TRBV4-2 to TRBJ2-1; TCRdb returns TRBD1, unconfirmable since there is no DNA. The encoded CDR3 is CASSPQAGAMNEQFF.